The next 19 T cell receptor beta chains were all read from a single sample in a study of Tregs in tolerant kidney transplant recipients. Mixed chimerism was transient after nonmyeloablative marrow transplants from related graft donors. Generated by immunoSEQ multiplex PCR, the TCRdb table keeps only in-frame clones and is missing some. Its listing shows 6,200 or so clones. The sample consisted of CD4+ T cells from blood (PBMCs), taken 6 months after the transplant. These receptors all come from a human patient who received a combined kidney and bone marrow transplant. Some T cells may be graft donor cells.

Worth noting for this clone: The read ends 3 residues before the CDR3 terminus; that terminus is restored from the germline J gene. V gene TRBV11-2 combines with J gene TRBJ2-1; perhaps TRBD1 as D (6 bases). The CDR3 covers 14 residues. Germline CDR1 reads SGHAT; CDR2 reads FQNNGV. V was trimmed by 5 bases and J by 6 bases, leaving 14 bases between them. CDR3 DNA, as far as it was read: TGTGCCAGCAGCGATGGGGAAGGGGGCAATGAG. Its protein is CASSDGEGGNE. The whole CDR3 reads CASSDGEGGNEQFF.

A note on this clone: The read falls 3 residues short of the CDR3 end, and the missing part is taken from the germline J gene. The J gene is TRBJ2-1, the V gene TRBV19, with 9 bases identical to TRBD1. The CDR3 is 14 amino acids. Germline V gives CDR1 LNHDA, CDR2 SQIVND (reference sequence). Germline trimming cut 10 bases from V and 7 bases from J; bases unmatched to any gene: 11. The DNA read from the CDR3 is TGTGCCACCCGGGACAGGGAAAGGGGGAATGAG. It codes for CATRDRERGNE. Given in full, the CDR3 is CATRDRERGNEQFF. The complete variable domain, with remaining parts taken from reference TRBV19 and TRBJ2-1, reads DGGITQSPKYLFRKEGQNVTLSCEQNLNHDAMYWYRQDPGQGLRLIYYSQIVNDFQKGDIAEGYSVSREKKESFPLTVTSAQKNPTAFYLCATRDRERGNEQFFGPGTRLTVL.

Points on this clone: The read gets to within 3 residues of the CDR3 end, and the germline J gene fills in the rest. The chain employs TRBV10-2 and TRBJ2-7; TRBD2 matches at 9 bases. The CDR3 runs to 16 residues. The V and J ends lost 0 bases and 0 bases, in that order; junction bases with no gene match: 3. In germline, CDR1 is WSHSY, CDR2 SAAADI. CDR3 sequence reads: CASSESTSGNSYEQYF. CDR3 DNA, as far as it was read: TGCGCCAGCAGTGAGTCGACTAGCGGAAACTCCTACGAG.

This clone counts as medium-sized (0.01 to 0.1%) by frequency. The read ends 3 residues early relative to the CDR3; the germline J gene fills the gap. The chain joins TRBV5-4 to TRBJ1-3, with D possibly TRBD1 on 5 matching bases. CDR3 length equals 16 residues. V lost 0 bases, J lost 3 bases, and 13 bases lay in between. Germline CDR1 is SGHNT and CDR2 is YYREEE (reference sequence). CDR3 in amino acids: CASSLEGMGGGNTIYF. The CDR3 bases that were read are TGTGCCAGCAGCTTGGAGGGGATGGGAGGTGGAAACACC.

This clone is called medium-sized based on its frequency. Coverage ceases 3 residues before the CDR3 finishes, and the germline J gene fills in the end. J is TRBJ2-6 and V is TRBV7-2; D call uncertain. Germline V gene lookup returns CDR1 SGHTA and CDR2 FQGNSA. The CDR3 sequence is 14 residues long. V was pared by 5 bases and J by 2 bases, with 7 bases between. CDR3: CASSPPAGANVLTF. The DNA read from the CDR3 is TGTGCCAGCAGCCCCCCGGCTGGGGCCAACGTC.

To note about this clone: Sequencing ends 3 residues short of the CDR3 end; the germline J gene provides the rest. This sequence joins TRBV19 and TRBJ1-5; 7 positions agree with TRBD1. The junction had 6 bases not matched to a gene; V was cut back by 4 bases and J by 6 bases. This CDR3 is 14 amino acids long. Germline loops: CDR1 LNHDA, CDR2 SQIVND (reference sequence). CDR3 amino acids: CASSKTGVGQPQHF. Partial CDR3 DNA: TGTGCCAGTAGTAAAACAGGGGTCGGTCAGCCC.

On this clone itself: At one boundary the junction diverges from the germline segment, which might be a read error. Read coverage stops 3 residues before the CDR3 terminus; the germline J gene supplies the remainder. V is TRBV4-2 and J is TRBJ2-7; TRBD2 matches 11 bases. The CDR3 covers 15 residues. Looked up from germline, CDR1 is LGHNA and CDR2 is YNFKEQ. The covered CDR3 bases are TGCGCCAGCAGCCATGGGACTAGCGGATCCTACGAG. This translates into CASSHGTSGSYE. The complete CDR3 protein is CASSHGTSGSYEQYF.

Turning to this clone: The observed sequence ends 3 residues before the CDR3 terminus, with the missing tail filled in from the germline J gene. The chain has TRBV5-1 and TRBJ2-2; maybe TRBD2 (6 bases). Looked up from germline, CDR1 is SGHRS and CDR2 is YFSETQ. The CDR3 extends over 15 amino acids. The V and J ends lost 3 bases and 6 bases respectively, with 15 bases between them. The CDR3 bases that were read are TGCGCCAGCAGCTCTACCGGGACTGCGCCCGGGGAG. It encodes CASSSTGTAPGE. The full CDR3 protein is CASSSTGTAPGELFF.

Judged by frequency, this clone is medium-sized. The CDR3 end falls 3 residues outside the read, so it is completed with the germline J gene. V usage is TRBV20-1 and J usage is TRBJ2-5; weak D call: TRBD2 (6 bases). V was trimmed by 3 bases and J by 2 bases, leaving 13 bases between them. Germline CDR1 reads DFQATT; CDR2 reads SNEGSKA (reference sequence). This CDR3 is built from 14 residues. CDR3 amino acids: CSASPGTWQETQYF. CDR3 bases read: TGCAGTGCTAGCCCCGGGACTTGGCAAGAGACC.

As concerns this clone: The CDR3 extends 3 residues past the end of the read, so its final part is completed from the germline J gene. This chain uses TRBV2 with TRBJ2-3; 9 bases are shared with TRBD1. With V trimmed by 6 bases and J by 3 bases, 7 bases remained unmatched. There are 15 residues in the CDR3. Germline loops: CDR1 SNHLY, CDR2 FYNNEI. The CDR3 region is CASSVPGQGTDTQYF. The DNA read from the CDR3 is TGTGCCAGCAGCGTCCCGGGACAGGGAACAGATACG. Using reference TRBV2 and TRBJ2-3 for the parts outside the CDR3, the full variable domain is EPEVTQTPSHQVTQMGQEVILRCVPISNHLYFYWYRQILGQKVEFLVSFYNNEISEKSEIFDDQFSVERPDGSNFTLKIRSTKLEDSAMYFCASSVPGQGTDTQYFGPGTRLTVL.

Worth noting for this clone: The sequenced fragment ends 3 residues before the CDR3 boundary, so the rest is inferred from the germline J gene. The rearrangement joins TRBV28 to TRBJ2-3; 7 bases map to TRBD1. The germline CDR1 and CDR2 sequences are MDHEN and SYDVKM. V dropped 3 bases and J dropped 4; count of bases not matched to a gene: 13. This CDR3 comprises 17 residues. The sequenced CDR3 bases are TGTGCCAGCAGTTTCTATCTTTCGGGACAGCTTTCAGATACG. Its translation: CASSFYLSGQLSDT. Given in full, the CDR3 is CASSFYLSGQLSDTQYF.

A word on this clone: Read sequence stops 3 residues before the CDR3 end, and the germline J gene provides the missing end. The genes are TRBV13 and TRBJ2-1, with 9 bases identical to TRBD2. Germline V gene data show CDR1 as PRHDT and CDR2 as FYEKMQ (reference sequence). V gave up 0 bases and J gave up 7 bases; unmatched junction bases: 4. This CDR3 spans 15 amino acids. Here the CDR3 reads CASSLGREGLNEQFF. The CDR3 bases that were read are TGTGCCAGCAGCTTAGGGCGGGAGGGTCTTAATGAG.

To note about this clone: Coverage ceases 3 residues before the CDR3 finishes, and the germline J gene fills in the end. V usage is TRBV9 and J usage is TRBJ2-7; 8 bases are shared with TRBD1. Germline V gene lookup returns CDR1 SGDLS and CDR2 YYNGEE. The CDR3 covers 14 residues. V lost 4 bases to trimming and J lost 1 base; unmatched junction nucleotides: 4. Incomplete CDR3 DNA: TGTGCCAGCAGCCCTCGGACAGGGTCCTACGAG. It codes for CASSPRTGSYE. The complete CDR3 protein is CASSPRTGSYEQYF.

Note on this clone: The CDR3 goes on 3 residues after the read ends, and that part is filled in from the germline J gene. J is TRBJ2-3 and V is TRBV20-1, with a possible D match to TRBD1 (6 bases). This CDR3 spans 14 amino acids. The V end lost 4 bases, the J end lost 4 bases, and 15 bases lay between the germline ends. The germline V gene has CDR1 DFQATT and CDR2 SNEGSKA (reference sequence). This CDR3 reads CSAKAPGVADTQYF. The covered CDR3 bases are TGCAGTGCTAAGGCTCCAGGGGTAGCAGATACG.

To note about this clone: With the read ending 3 residues before the CDR3 end, the germline J gene is used to fill in that end. This chain uses TRBV5-5 with TRBJ2-2; maybe TRBD1 (5 bases). Trimming took off 2 bases at V and 0 bases at J, with 8 bases between the two ends. Looked up from germline, CDR1 is SGHKS and CDR2 is YYEKEE (reference sequence). The CDR3 runs to 15 residues. The CDR3: CASSFGQSNTGELFF. The CDR3 DNA, read in part, is TGTGCCAGCAGCTTTGGACAATCGAACACCGGGGAG.

As for this clone: With the read ending 3 residues before the CDR3 end, the germline J gene is used to fill in that end. V is TRBV20-1 and J is TRBJ2-7, with 7 positions matching TRBD1. The length of the CDR3 is 13 residues. From germline, CDR1 is DFQATT and CDR2 SNEGSKA (reference sequence). Trimming removed 2 bases from V and 1 base from J; junction bases left unmatched: 2. The CDR3 DNA, read in part, is TGCAGTGCTAGAATGGACAGGTCCTACGAG. Residues: CSARMDRSYE. The full CDR3 sequence reads CSARMDRSYEQYF.

As concerns this clone: Read data end 3 residues before the CDR3 end; the end is taken from the germline J gene. The J gene is TRBJ1-5, the V gene TRBV10-3, with 12 bases aligning to TRBD1. V shed 9 bases and J 5 bases; nucleotides not matched to a gene: 5. CDR3 size: 14 residues. Germline loops: CDR1 ENHRY, CDR2 SYGVKD. CDR3 DNA, as far as it was read: TGTGCCATTAGGGACAGGGGGCCCGATCAGCCC. Amino acid sequence: CAIRDRGPDQP. The whole CDR3 region reads CAIRDRGPDQPQHF.

Turning to this clone: The sequenced fragment ends 3 residues before the CDR3 boundary, so the rest is inferred from the germline J gene. The chain has TRBV5-4 and TRBJ1-4; possibly TRBD1 for D (5 bases). The CDR3 consists of 14 residues. The germline CDR1 and CDR2 sequences are SGHNT and YYREEE (reference sequence). Trimming stripped 2 bases from V and 5 bases from J, with 10 bases between. The sequenced part of the CDR3 DNA is TGTGCCAGCAGCTTACAGGACACAAATGAAAAA. It yields the protein CASSLQDTNEK. The entire CDR3 reads CASSLQDTNEKLFF.

The CDR3 DNA, read in part, is TGCAGTGCTACCCGGACAGGGGGTCTCTCCTACGAG. Translation: CSATRTGGLSYE. The entire CDR3 protein reads CSATRTGGLSYEQYF. This sequence joins TRBV20-1 and TRBJ2-7; TRBD1 matches at 10 bases. The read comes to an end 3 residues before the CDR3 does, leaving the germline J gene to fill in the end. The CDR3 totals 15 residues. Germline CDR1 DFQATT, CDR2 SNEGSKA (reference sequence). V shed 4 bases and J 0 bases; nucleotides not matched to a gene: 6.